The rows below give T cell receptor beta chains drawn from one sample of a study of radiotherapy plus CTLA-4 blockade in lung cancer. Data came from immunoSEQ multiplex PCR; TCRdb stores just in-frame clones and leaves some out. The repertoire has 120,000 or so clones, about 77% of them found once; the top ten carry about 5%. The sequencing used peripheral blood, collected from a patient treated with radiotherapy plus ipilimumab. These receptors originate from a human donor with non-small cell lung cancer who had a partial response to radiotherapy plus ipilimumab. CDR3s include the opening cysteine and the closing phenylalanine or tryptophan.

V,CDR3
TRBV7-2,CASGLQFYEQYF
TRBV7-3,CASSYGTGNEKLFF
TRBV5-1,CASSLLTLNTEAFF
TRBV2,CASRDRDFYGYTF
TRBV2,CASRDSSPGNTIYF
TRBV28,CASRRSTGDTQYF
TRBV18,CASSPGTGGYGYTF
TRBV7-8,CASSLSYAGGSYNEQFF
TRBV28,CASSLRGSGRTEAFF
TRBV5-4,CASSLAAGVGGANVLTF
TRBV11-2,CASSSQGAGTEAFF
TRBV2,CASRNDRDIF
TRBV28,CASSWGTGGTGELFF
TRBV30,CAWSVQGNQPQHF
TRBV19,CASSRDRAGNQPQHF
TRBV18,CASSPEKETQYF
TRBV6-4,CASSDRETVPNQPQHF
TRBV30,CAWRGGTSGRNNEQFF
TRBV5-6,CASSREGALSNQPQHF
TRBV28,CASSLTGTSSYEQYF
TRBV5-5,CASSQGSLRRAGVEKLFF
TRBV28,CASSGTNYNEQFF
TRBV28,CASSSSGTVDTQYF
TRBV6-5,CASSYLPDTSTDTQYF
TRBV11-2,CASSVAGAFEQYF
TRBV18,CASSPPGLAGGNEQFF
TRBV5-1,CASSSGLVTYEQYF
TRBV6-1,CASRNSGTGDYEQYF
TRBV6-5,CASSTGQPTQEAFF
TRBV2,CASNRDREDEQYF
TRBV19,CASSIRGAQYSNQPQHF
TRBV7-6,CASSSQGGTGRDTQYF
TRBV6-5,CASSYFSSGISDTQYF
TRBV5-6,CASSLAGVGRGYTF
TRBV27,CASSFHGLADQETQYF
TRBV5-4,CASSLGRAGNEQYF
TRBV27,CASATGQNMNTEAFF
TRBV28,CASSFQGWEIEAFF
TRBV5-6,CASSPTGPGSAETQYF
TRBV7-9,CASSLSLNTEAFF
TRBV6-1,CASSIDRVVDGYTF
TRBV9,CASSPSGGNTEAFF
TRBV6-1,CASSGGSIATGELFF
TRBV5-1,CASSLTSGLYEQYF
TRBV5-1,CASSLSQGGDGYTF
TRBV28,CASTTGQRTEAFF
TRBV4-3,CASSQEAGVGYNEQFF
TRBV6-1,CASSEAGAGNTIYF